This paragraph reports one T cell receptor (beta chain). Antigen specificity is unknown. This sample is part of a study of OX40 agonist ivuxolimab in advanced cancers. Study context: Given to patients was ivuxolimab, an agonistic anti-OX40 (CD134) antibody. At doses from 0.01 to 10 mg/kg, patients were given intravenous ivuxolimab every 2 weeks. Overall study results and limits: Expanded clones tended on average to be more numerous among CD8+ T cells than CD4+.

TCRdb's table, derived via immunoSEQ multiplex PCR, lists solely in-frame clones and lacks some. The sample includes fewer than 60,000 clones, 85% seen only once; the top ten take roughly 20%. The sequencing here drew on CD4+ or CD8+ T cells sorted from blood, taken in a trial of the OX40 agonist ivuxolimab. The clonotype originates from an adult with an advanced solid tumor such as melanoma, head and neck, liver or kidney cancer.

The CDR3 sequence: CASSVKGYTEAFF. The CDR3 DNA reads TGTGCCAGCAGTGTTAAGGGCTACACTGAAGCTTTCTTT. The V and J genes are TRBV25-1 and TRBJ1-1, with D unresolved. The germline V and J ends were trimmed by 4 bases and 3 bases, with 9 bases remaining between them. The germline CDR1 and CDR2 sequences are MGHDK and SYGVNS. There are 13 residues in the CDR3.